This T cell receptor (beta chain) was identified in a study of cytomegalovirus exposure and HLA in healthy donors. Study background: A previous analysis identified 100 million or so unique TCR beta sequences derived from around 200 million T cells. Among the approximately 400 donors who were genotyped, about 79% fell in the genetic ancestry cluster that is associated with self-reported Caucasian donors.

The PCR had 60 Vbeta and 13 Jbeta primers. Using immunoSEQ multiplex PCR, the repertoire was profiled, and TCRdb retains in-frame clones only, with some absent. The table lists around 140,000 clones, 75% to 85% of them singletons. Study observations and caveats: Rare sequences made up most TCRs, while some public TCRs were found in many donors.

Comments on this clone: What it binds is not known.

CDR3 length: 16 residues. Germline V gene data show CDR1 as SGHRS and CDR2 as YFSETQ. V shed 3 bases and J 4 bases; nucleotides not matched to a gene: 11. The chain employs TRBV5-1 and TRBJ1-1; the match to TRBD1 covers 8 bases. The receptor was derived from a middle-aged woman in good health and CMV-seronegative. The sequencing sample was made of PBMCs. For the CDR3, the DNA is TGCGCCAGCAGCTCGGTTCCAGGGGGCGTGGGCACTGAAGCTTTCTTT. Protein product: CASSSVPGGVGTEAFF. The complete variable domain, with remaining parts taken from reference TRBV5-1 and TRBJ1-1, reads KAGVTQTPRYLIKTRGQQVTLSCSPISGHRSVSWYQQTPGQGLQFLFEYFSETQRNKGNFPGRFSGRQFSNSRSEMNVSTLELGDSALYLCASSSVPGGVGTEAFFGQGTRLTVV.